This record concerns one T cell receptor beta chain sequence. The sample belongs to a study of blood T cell repertoires in COVID-19. Sequencing used immunoSEQ multiplex PCR; TCRdb keeps in-frame clones, though not all of them. Here the sample spans under 100,000 clones, 70% to 90% being singletons. Germline V gene sequence: CDR1 MRHNA, CDR2 SNTAGT. The CDR3 runs to 14 residues. Trimming removed 5 bases from V and 7 bases from J; junction bases left unmatched: 7. The specimen sequenced was peripheral blood. J is TRBJ1-2 and V is TRBV6-4, with 10 bases fitting TRBD1. The sequence derives from a human donor in a cohort sampled during active COVID-19. CDR3 coding DNA: TGTGCCAGCAGTTCCGGGACAGGGGCTTCTGGCTACACCTTC. It yields the protein CASSSGTGASGYTF.